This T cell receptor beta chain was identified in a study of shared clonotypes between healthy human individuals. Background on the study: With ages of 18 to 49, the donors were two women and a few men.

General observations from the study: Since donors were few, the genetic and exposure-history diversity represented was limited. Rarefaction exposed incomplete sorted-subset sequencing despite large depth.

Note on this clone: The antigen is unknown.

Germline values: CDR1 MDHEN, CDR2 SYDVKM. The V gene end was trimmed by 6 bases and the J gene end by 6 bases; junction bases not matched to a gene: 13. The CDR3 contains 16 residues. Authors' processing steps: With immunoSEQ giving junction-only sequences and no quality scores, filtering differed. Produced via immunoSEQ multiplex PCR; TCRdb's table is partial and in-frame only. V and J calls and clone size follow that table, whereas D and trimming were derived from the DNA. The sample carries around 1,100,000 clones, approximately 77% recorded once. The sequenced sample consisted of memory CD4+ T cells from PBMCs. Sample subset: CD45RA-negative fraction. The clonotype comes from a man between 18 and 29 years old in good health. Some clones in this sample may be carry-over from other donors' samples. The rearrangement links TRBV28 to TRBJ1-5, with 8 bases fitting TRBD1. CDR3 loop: CASRLLTGGGFQPQHF. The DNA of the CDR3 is TGTGCCAGCAGACTCTTAACAGGGGGGGGGTTTCAGCCCCAGCATTTT.